The 13 T cell receptor beta chains presented below share a single source sample, sequenced in a study of human T cells and chemical hapten exposure. Using its own MiXCR run on the RACE reads, TCRdb lists one record per CDR3 protein. The repertoire has around 75,000 distinct CDR3 sequences, 12% of them found once; the top ten carry roughly 3.6%. The time point denotes: patch test 1, 2 weeks after DPC sensitization. The sample's treatment: therapeutic diphenylcyclopropenone sensitization with weekly scalp DPC. The material sequenced was whole blood, taken in connection with sensitization to the hapten diphenylcyclopropenone (DPC). These receptors originate from an older woman with alopecia areata. Some clones in this sample may be carry-over from other donors' samples.

In this sample, this clonotype turned up many times. The chain uses TRBV18 and TRBJ1-3; D is uncertain. The V gene's germline CDR1 is KGHSH and CDR2 LQKENI. The CDR3 contains 15 residues. With 5 bases removed from V and 1 base from J, the gap between germline ends came to 12 bases. CDR3 amino acids: CASSVTDGSGNTIYF. The CDR3, as DNA: TGTGCCAGCTCAGTCACAGACGGATCTGGAAACACCATATATTTT.

The count of this clonotype is one. The V and J genes are TRBV2 and TRBJ2-3, with D perhaps TRBD1 (5 bases). Per the germline V gene, CDR1 is SNHLY and CDR2 is FYNNEI. V lost 11 bases to trimming and J lost 0 bases, with 18 bases between them. The CDR3 has 15 amino acids. For the CDR3, the DNA is TGTGCCGTCCACCGACAGAGTATTAGCACAGATACGCAGTATTTT. This codes for CAVHRQSISTDTQYF.

This clonotype was detected ten times or more. The V and J genes are TRBV18 and TRBJ1-5, with D possibly being TRBD1 (5 bases). The CDR3 runs 18 residues. Trimming took off 2 bases at V and 2 bases at J, with 19 bases between the two ends. CDR1 KGHSH and CDR2 LQKENI come from the germline V gene. This CDR3 is CASSPGGGDLTGNQPQHF. The CDR3 region has the DNA TGTGCCAGCTCACCAGGGGGGGGAGACCTAACTGGCAATCAGCCCCAGCATTTT.

This clonotype was picked up many times. The rearrangement joins TRBV12-3 or TRBV12-4 to TRBJ1-5; D not certain. This CDR3 comprises 14 residues. The ends were cut back, 5 bases at V and 0 bases at J, with 8 bases in the middle. CDR3 nucleotides: TGTGCCAGCAGTCAGACATATAGCAATCAGCCCCAGCATTTT. Translation gives CASSQTYSNQPQHF.

There are a few counts of this clonotype. The CDR3 here is CSARPVGVLGSYEQYF. The CDR3 DNA reads as TGCAGTGCTAGACCCGTCGGGGTATTGGGGTCCTACGAGCAGTACTTC. The rearrangement joins TRBV20-1 to TRBJ2-7; a weak D match, TRBD2 (5 bases). Trimming removed 2 bases at V and 1 base at J, with 18 bases between. This CDR3 has 16 residues. Looked up from germline, CDR1 is DFQATT and CDR2 is SNEGSKA (reference sequence).

The CDR3 is CSVGDQYF. The CDR3 DNA reads as TGCAGCGTTGGAGACCAGTACTTC. The chain uses TRBV29-1 and TRBJ2-5, with D uncertain. The germline V and J ends were trimmed by 4 bases and 10 bases, with 4 bases remaining between them. In germline, CDR1 is SQVTM, CDR2 ANQGSEA. This CDR3 spans 8 amino acids.

This clonotype was picked up many times. The rearrangement links TRBV27 to TRBJ1-5; 11 bases align to TRBD1. Germline CDR1 MNHEY, CDR2 SMNVEV (reference sequence). With V trimmed by 5 bases and J by 2 bases, 8 bases remained unmatched. CDR3 size: 17 residues. The CDR3 spells CASSPGQGGYGNQPQHF. The CDR3 bases are TGTGCCAGCAGTCCGGGACAGGGGGGCTATGGCAATCAGCCCCAGCATTTT.

This clonotype was found many times. This sequence joins TRBV20-1 and TRBJ1-2; TRBD1 matches 9 bases. Germline V lookup: CDR1 DFQATT, CDR2 SNEGSKA (reference sequence). The V segment lost 2 bases and the J segment 6 bases; nucleotides outside the gene matches: 10. The CDR3 length is 15 residues. The CDR3 DNA sequence: TGCAGTGCTAGAACCGGGACAGGGAGGGGCGATGGCTACACCTTC. Residues: CSARTGTGRGDGYTF.

In its sample, this clonotype was seen a few times. The chain joins TRBV3-1 to TRBJ2-6; TRBD1 aligns across 9 bases. CDR3 length equals 18 residues. V was pared by 4 bases and J by 0 bases, with 7 bases of the junction left unmatched. Germline V gene data show CDR1 as LGHDT and CDR2 as YNNKEL (reference sequence). The CDR3 is CASSLSGTGPSGANVLTF. The CDR3 nucleotides are TGTGCCAGCAGCCTATCCGGGACAGGGCCCTCTGGGGCCAACGTCCTGACTTTC.

This rearrangement joins TRBV7-9 to TRBJ1-2; tentatively, D is TRBD1 (5 bases). Trimming took 2 bases from V and 4 from J, leaving 17 bases between them. Germline V gene sequence: CDR1 SEHNR, CDR2 FQNEAQ (reference sequence). The CDR3 extends over 16 amino acids. CDR3 residues: CASSLPSPDGAYGYTF. The CDR3 coding sequence is TGTGCCAGCAGCTTACCGTCACCCGACGGGGCCTATGGCTACACCTTC.

This clonotype has only a few counts. The chain employs TRBV11-2 and TRBJ1-2; D possibly corresponds to TRBD1 (5 bases). Germline V gives CDR1 SGHAT, CDR2 FQNNGV. This CDR3 has 16 amino acids. Between the trimmed V and J ends, which lost 5 bases and 4 bases, there was a span of 20 bases. The CDR3 DNA reads TGTGCCAGCAGCCCCCAACGGGGCAGGGTTGGCTATGGCTACACCTTC. Translated, it gives CASSPQRGRVGYGYTF. Combining the CDR3 with reference TRBV11-2 and TRBJ1-2 gives the whole variable domain EAGVAQSPRYKIIEKRQSVAFWCNPISGHATLYWYQQILGQGPKLLIQFQNNGVVDDSQLPKDRFSAERLKGVDSTLKIQPAKLEDSAVYLCASSPQRGRVGYGYTFGSGTRLTVV.

This clonotype was counted between two and nine times. V and J are TRBV20-1 and TRBJ2-3, with D possibly matching TRBD1 (6 bases). This CDR3 region has 14 residues. V dropped 1 base and J dropped 0 bases, with 8 bases sitting between them. CDR1 and CDR2 (germline): DFQATT, SNEGSKA (reference sequence). DNA for the CDR3: TGCAGTGCTAGAGGGACAGCTAGCACAGATACGCAGTATTTT. This sequence encodes CSARGTASTDTQYF.

This clonotype appeared a few times. The chain employs TRBV18 and TRBJ1-1; D ambiguous. The CDR3 is 13 amino acids. Trimming removed 6 bases from V and 3 bases from J, with 11 bases in between. CDR1 and CDR2 (germline): KGHSH, LQKENI. The CDR3 nucleotides read TGTGCCAGCTCCGGAGGGCAGGACACTGAAGCTTTCTTT. Translation gives CASSGGQDTEAFF. The full variable domain, with the rest looked up from reference TRBV18 and TRBJ1-1, is NAGVMQNPRHLVRRRGQEARLRCSPMKGHSHVYWYRQLPEEGLKFMVYLQKENIIDESGMPKERFSAEFPKEGPSILRIQQVVRGDSAAYFCASSGGQDTEAFFGQGTRLTVV.